This TCR beta chain stems from a study of blood T cell repertoires in COVID-19. Study-level background: COVID-19 samples from acute and convalescent phases originated in the United States, Italy and Spain.

Per the study methods: Estimation of nucleated cell counts relied on the amplification of reference gene primers. Libraries were prepared by immunoSEQ multiplex PCR; TCRdb keeps only in-frame clonotypes and omits some of them. V, J and clone size were drawn from that table, and D and trimming were deduced from the DNA. The sample yields 140,000 to 150,000 clones, 60% to 85% seen once. After removal of 4 bases from V and 0 bases from J, the junction contained 6 bases not matched to a gene. The CDR3 sequence is 15 residues long. From germline, CDR1 is SGHDT and CDR2 YYEEEE. V and J are TRBV5-6 and TRBJ2-7, with 8 bases that match TRBD2. Sample: peripheral blood. The sequence was obtained from a man aged 50-59 years with acute or convalescent COVID-19. This chain's CDR3 is CASSGTGGPSYEQYV. The CDR3 region has the DNA TGTGCCAGCAGCGGAACGGGGGGGCCCTCCTACGAGCAGTACGTC.